This T cell receptor beta chain came from a study of cytomegalovirus exposure and HLA in healthy donors. General study results and limits: An analysis that was carried out later associated some 17,000 TCR beta sequences with HLA alleles at 0.05 false discovery rate. In an earlier analysis, most TCR beta V segments were productive about 87% or about 30% of the time. Some highly shared sequence variants likely arose as a pipeline artifact. The study reported that TCR beta sequences accurately predicted HLA-A and HLA-B alleles in most subjects.

This clone occurred a few times. Its antigen is unidentified. Trimming took 0 bases from V and 3 from J, leaving 6 bases between them. The CDR3 length is 14 residues. Germline lookup yields CDR1 MNHEY and CDR2 SVGAGI. 60 Vbeta and 13 Jbeta primers were used in PCR. Clones were sequenced by immunoSEQ multiplex PCR, and TCRdb holds only the in-frame ones, with some missing. The data show 150,000 to 200,000 clones, with 80% to 90% seen just once and roughly 10% held by the top ten. This clonotype was obtained from a man aged 18 to 29 in good health and CMV-seropositive. The V gene is TRBV6-5, the J gene TRBJ1-5; D is undetermined. The source material was PBMCs. CDR3 protein: CASSYSQNNQPQHF. The DNA for the CDR3 is TGTGCCAGCAGTTACTCTCAGAACAATCAGCCCCAGCATTTT.